One sample yielded the 30 T cell receptor beta chains listed below, sequenced in a study of blood T cells in healthy people across ages. Using a J-beta primer mix together with a sample-barcoded 5' primer, a second PCR was run for roughly 7 to 12 cycles. TCRdb used MiXCR to reprocess the 5' RACE reads, holding one entry per CDR3 protein. The sample has around 1,500,000 distinct CDR3 sequences, about 40% seen once. Sequencing was performed on blood. The receptors derive from a woman aged 18-29 years in good health.

This clonotype has more than one count but fewer than ten. This chain connects TRBV2 to TRBJ1-2; D ambiguous. V lost 5 bases to trimming and J lost 8 bases, with 12 bases between them. The CDR3 consists of 12 residues. Looked up from germline, CDR1 is SNHLY and CDR2 is FYNNEI. The CDR3 spells CASSLDGRGYTF. CDR3 bases: TGTGCCAGCAGTCTGGACGGTCGCGGCTACACCTTC.

The chain's CDR3 is CSARALLGSTDTQYF. The CDR3 DNA follows: TGCAGTGCTAGAGCCCTACTAGGCAGCACAGATACGCAGTATTTT. The V gene is TRBV20-1, the J gene TRBJ2-3; D is possibly TRBD2 (5 bases). Germline loops: CDR1 DFQATT, CDR2 SNEGSKA (reference sequence). V was cut by 1 base and J by 0 bases, with 11 bases left in between. This CDR3 is 15 amino acids long.

V usage is TRBV7-9 and J usage is TRBJ1-1; no clear D gene. Trimming removed 4 bases from V and 0 bases from J, with 12 bases in between. The CDR3 runs to 15 residues. Germline assignment: CDR1 SEHNR and CDR2 FQNEAQ (reference sequence). CDR3 region: CASSSEVYMNTEAFF. As DNA, the CDR3 is TGTGCCAGCAGCTCCGAGGTGTACATGAACACTGAAGCTTTCTTT.

This chain links TRBV12-3 or TRBV12-4 with TRBJ2-4; D is possibly TRBD2 (6 bases). The germline V and J ends were trimmed by 4 bases and 2 bases, with 6 bases remaining between them. The CDR3 totals 13 residues. The CDR3 spells CASSWDSKNIQYF. The CDR3 nucleotides are TGTGCCAGCAGTTGGGACTCCAAAAACATTCAGTACTTC.

This chain joins TRBV15 and TRBJ2-3, with unresolved D. Trimming pared 4 bases from V and 6 bases from J, leaving 8 bases between. Per germline, CDR1 LNHNV and CDR2 YYDKDF (reference sequence). The CDR3 has 12 amino acids. CDR3 sequence reads: CATSTVPDTQYF. The CDR3 DNA reads as TGTGCCACCAGCACCGTCCCGGATACGCAGTATTTT. The entire variable domain, with the rest obtained from reference TRBV15 and TRBJ2-3, is as follows: DAMVIQNPRYQVTQFGKPVTLSCSQTLNHNVMYWYQQKSSQAPKLLFHYYDKDFNNEADTPDNFQSRRPNTSFCFLDIRSPGLGDTAMYLCATSTVPDTQYFGPGTRLTVL.

In its sample, this clonotype was seen many times. The gene calls are TRBV12-3 or TRBV12-4 and TRBJ2-7; D ambiguous. Trimming took off 7 bases at V and 5 bases at J, with 18 bases between the two ends. This CDR3 contains 14 residues. The CDR3 loop is CASTAFFAGNEQYF. The CDR3, as DNA: TGTGCCAGCACTGCCTTCTTCGCCGGAAACGAGCAGTACTTC.

This clonotype was counted a few times. The V call is TRBV28, the J call TRBJ2-7, with 12 bases that match TRBD2. The CDR3 contains 16 residues. V shed 5 bases and J 0 bases; nucleotides not matched to a gene: 5. CDR1 is MDHEN, CDR2 SYDVKM, per germline. The chain's CDR3 is CASSPGLAGYSYEQYF. The CDR3 DNA follows: TGTGCCAGCAGTCCTGGACTAGCGGGGTACTCCTACGAGCAGTACTTC.

This rearrangement joins TRBV2 to TRBJ2-5; the D gene could be TRBD1 or TRBD2 (5 bases each). The closer fit of TRBJ2-7 to the DNA end suggests the J call may be wrong. The germline V gene encodes CDR1 SNHLY and CDR2 FYNNEI. CDR3 length: 14 amino acids. In nucleotides, the CDR3 is TGTGCCAGCCCGGGACCCCGAACCCCCTACGAGCAGTACTTC. It codes for CASPGPRTPYEQYF.

This clonotype was picked up a small number of times. The chain combines TRBV7-9 with TRBJ1-1; tentatively, D is TRBD1 (6 bases). V was trimmed by 6 bases and J by 8 bases, leaving 19 bases between them. The CDR3 loop spans 14 amino acids. Per the germline V gene, CDR1 is SEHNR and CDR2 is FQNEAQ (reference sequence). CDR3 nucleotides: TGTGCCAGCAGGGGGGCCGAGATTCCTAACGAAGCTTTCTTT. Its translation: CASRGAEIPNEAFF.

The count of this clonotype is one. The junction differs from germline at one of its ends, possibly a read error. This chain joins TRBV10-3 and TRBJ1-2, with D unclear. The CDR3 covers 12 residues. The germline V gene encodes CDR1 ENHRY and CDR2 SYGVKD. CDR3 sequence reads: CAISELNYGCTF. CDR3 coding DNA: TGTGCCATCAGTGAATTGAACTATGGCTGCACCTTC.

The chain recombines TRBV6-5 with TRBJ2-5, with 7 bases fitting TRBD1. Germline V gene data show CDR1 as MNHEY and CDR2 as SVGAGI. The ends lost 5 bases at V and 13 bases at J; junction bases unmatched: 19. The CDR3 contains 15 residues. CDR3 amino acids: CASSADRRGQRERYF. DNA of the CDR3: TGTGCCAGCAGTGCGGACAGGAGAGGGCAAAGGGAGCGGTACTTC.

The chain combines TRBV24-1 with TRBJ2-5; D is uncertain. The CDR3 contains 12 residues. Germline CDR1 reads KGHDR; CDR2 reads SFDVKD. V shed 5 bases and J shed 11 bases, with 14 bases lying between them. The CDR3 sequence: CATSVTMDEQYF. CDR3 nucleotide sequence: TGTGCCACCAGTGTAACCATGGATGAGCAGTACTTC.

V usage is TRBV6-6 and J usage is TRBJ2-1; a weak D match, TRBD1 (5 bases). This CDR3 has 17 amino acids. Germline CDR1 and CDR2: MNHNY and SVGAGI (reference sequence). V lost 0 bases and J lost 0, with 12 bases in between. The CDR3 sequence is CASSYSGAYSSYNEQFF. CDR3 in DNA: TGTGCCAGCAGTTACTCAGGGGCCTACAGCTCCTACAATGAGCAGTTCTTC.

This clonotype was detected only a few times. The chain carries TRBV2 and TRBJ2-2; D not resolved. Germline values: CDR1 SNHLY, CDR2 FYNNEI. Between the trimmed V and J ends, which lost 8 bases and 4 bases, there was a span of 5 bases. This CDR3 is built from 11 residues. This CDR3 is CASDVTGELFF. Here the CDR3 DNA reads TGTGCCAGCGACGTCACCGGGGAGCTGTTTTTT. The entire variable domain, with the rest obtained from reference TRBV2 and TRBJ2-2, is as follows: EPEVTQTPSHQVTQMGQEVILRCVPISNHLYFYWYRQILGQKVEFLVSFYNNEISEKSEIFDDQFSVERPDGSNFTLKIRSTKLEDSAMYFCASDVTGELFFGEGSRLTVL.

The chain combines TRBV6-2 or TRBV6-3 with TRBJ2-7; 7 nucleotides agree with TRBD2. V was clipped by 5 bases and J by 7 bases; unmatched bases: 11. The CDR3 is 14 amino acids. Germline values: CDR1 MNHEY, CDR2 SVGEGT. The CDR3 loop is CASSIDAGVGEQYF. CDR3 DNA: TGTGCCAGCAGTATCGATGCGGGAGTGGGTGAGCAGTACTTC.

This clonotype was detected once. The junction shows a germline mismatch at one end, possibly a read error. The chain is built from TRBV20-1 and TRBJ1-2, with D possibly matching TRBD1 (6 bases). CDR3 length equals 17 residues. Germline CDR1 and CDR2: DFQATT and SNEGSKA (reference sequence). The DNA of the CDR3 is TGCGGTGCTAGAGACACCCTGGTTGGCACAGGGTCCTATGGCTACACCTTC. This gives the protein CGARDTLVGTGSYGYTF.

The rearrangement links TRBV28 to TRBJ2-7, with TRBD2 identical over 9 bases. This CDR3 has 19 residues. Germline loops: CDR1 MDHEN, CDR2 SYDVKM. The V gene end was trimmed by 1 base and the J gene end by 1 base; junction bases not matched to a gene: 14. Here the CDR3 DNA reads TGTGCCAGCAGTTTATCGTTGGCCCCCGGGCTAGCGGGATCCTACGAGCAGTACTTC. Its translation: CASSLSLAPGLAGSYEQYF.

In its sample, this clonotype was seen a few times. This chain links TRBV27 with TRBJ2-5; tentative D call: TRBD2 (6 bases). The end of the DNA aligns better with TRBJ2-7, so the J call may be wrong. The germline CDR1 and CDR2 sequences are MNHEY and SMNVEV (reference sequence). This CDR3 comprises 15 residues. CDR3 sequence reads: CASSLVGDGGYEQYF. The CDR3 DNA follows: TGTGCCAGCAGTTTAGTAGGGGACGGAGGGTACGAGCAGTACTTC.

This clonotype was detected a few times. The rearrangement links TRBV20-1 to TRBJ2-6; TRBD2 is a possible D gene (6 bases). The CDR3 extends over 14 amino acids. Germline lookup yields CDR1 DFQATT and CDR2 SNEGSKA (reference sequence). CDR3 loop: CSPGGSSGANVLTF. The CDR3 DNA is TGCAGCCCCGGGGGTTCCTCTGGGGCCAACGTCCTGACTTTC.

V usage is TRBV3-1 and J usage is TRBJ2-1, with 9 bases matching TRBD2. CDR1 LGHDT and CDR2 YNNKEL come from the germline V gene (reference sequence). V was pared by 4 bases and J by 8 bases, with 9 bases of the junction left unmatched. CDR3 size: 15 residues. The DNA of the CDR3 is TGTGCCAGCAGCCTAGAGCCTAGCGGGAACTATGAGCAGTTCTTC. Translation: CASSLEPSGNYEQFF.

J is TRBJ1-1 and V is TRBV12-3 or TRBV12-4; D gene ambiguous. This CDR3 region has 17 residues. V was shortened by 5 bases and J by 0 bases, with 19 bases between the two germline ends. CDR3 nucleotide sequence: TGTGCCAGCAGTCCACCGGGCAGACTTACCATGAACACTGAAGCTTTCTTT. It codes for CASSPPGRLTMNTEAFF.

The chain joins TRBV4-2 to TRBJ1-1; maybe TRBD1 (6 bases). Trimming took off 1 base at V and 5 bases at J, with 14 bases between the two ends. From germline, CDR1 is LGHNA and CDR2 YNFKEQ. The CDR3 sequence is 15 residues long. The CDR3 DNA reads TGTGCCAGCAGCCAAGGAATACAGGGAGGGACTGAAGCTTTCTTT. Encoded protein: CASSQGIQGGTEAFF.

Concerning this clonotype itself: Relative to the germline gene, one junction end is altered; a read error may explain this. The rearrangement joins TRBV7-2 to TRBJ2-1; tentatively, D is TRBD2 (6 bases). The germline CDR1 and CDR2 sequences are SGHTA and FQGNSA. This CDR3 has 16 residues. The CDR3 sequence is CASSLASGGSYKEQFF. The CDR3 DNA follows: TGTGCCAGCAGCTTAGCTAGCGGTGGGTCCTACAAGGAGCAGTTCTTC. The whole variable domain, filled in from reference TRBV7-2 and TRBJ2-1, reads GAGVSQSPSNKVTEKGKDVELRCDPISGHTALYWYRQSLGQGLEFLIYFQGNSAPDKSGLPSDRFSAERTGGSVSTLTIQRTQQEDSAVYLCASSLASGGSYKEQFFGPGTRLTVL.

This clonotype has more than one count but fewer than ten. This chain uses TRBV7-2 with TRBJ1-2, with 9 bases lining up with TRBD1. The CDR3 totals 16 residues. V shed 5 bases, J shed 7 bases, and the junction held 14 bases outside the gene matches. Germline V gene data show CDR1 as SGHTA and CDR2 as FQGNSA. CDR3 in DNA: TGTGCCAGCAGCCCGAATCCGGGACAGGGTAGAACTGGCTACACCTTC. Amino acids: CASSPNPGQGRTGYTF.

The chain carries TRBV28 and TRBJ2-2; 7 bases are a match to TRBD2. V was pared by 7 bases and J by 4 bases, with 9 bases of the junction left unmatched. Germline CDR1 and CDR2: MDHEN and SYDVKM. The CDR3 is made up of 15 amino acids. CDR3 sequence reads: CASTIGGEGTGELFF. CDR3 coding DNA: TGTGCCAGCACCATAGGAGGGGAGGGCACCGGGGAGCTGTTTTTT. The whole variable domain, remainder taken from reference TRBV28 and TRBJ2-2, is DVKVTQSSRYLVKRTGEKVFLECVQDMDHENMFWYRQDPGLGLRLIYFSYDVKMKEKGDIPEGYSVSREKKERFSLILESASTNQTSMYLCASTIGGEGTGELFFGEGSRLTVL.

This clonotype has only a few counts. The genes are TRBV6-1 and TRBJ2-5; 8 bases map to TRBD1. The J call may be faulty, since TRBJ2-7 better matches the DNA end. CDR1 and CDR2 from the germline V gene are MNHNS and SASEGT. This CDR3 is 14 amino acids long. The DNA of the CDR3 is TGTGCCAGCAGTGGGCGGGACAGGAGTACCGAGCAGTACTTC. Encoded protein: CASSGRDRSTEQYF.

This sequence joins TRBV29-1 and TRBJ2-7; the D is unclear. The length of the CDR3 is 11 residues. Germline CDR1 is SQVTM and CDR2 is ANQGSEA. With 4 bases removed from V and 4 bases from J, the gap between germline ends came to 8 bases. DNA for the CDR3: TGCAGCGTTGTGCTGGGGTACGAGCAGTACTTC. This translates into CSVVLGYEQYF.

The CDR3 sequence: CASSFPGVAGGHTGELFF. As DNA, the CDR3 is TGTGCCAGCAGTTTCCCTGGGGTCGCGGGAGGGCACACCGGGGAGCTGTTTTTT. The chain employs TRBV2 and TRBJ2-2; 9 bases are a match to TRBD2. Germline V gene lookup returns CDR1 SNHLY and CDR2 FYNNEI. V dropped 5 bases and J dropped 3; count of bases not matched to a gene: 13. The CDR3 contains 18 residues.

The genes are TRBV29-1 and TRBJ2-1; the match to TRBD2 covers 13 bases. The CDR3 has 15 amino acids. J gave up 7 bases and V 5 bases, and 8 bases lay outside the gene matches. Germline V gene data show CDR1 as SQVTM and CDR2 as ANQGSEA. The chain's CDR3 is CSVSIGLAGVNEQFF. The CDR3, as DNA: TGCAGCGTTTCCATTGGACTAGCGGGGGTTAATGAGCAGTTCTTC.

The gene calls are TRBV4-1 and TRBJ1-4; 9 bases agree with TRBD1. V shed 4 bases and J 6 bases; nucleotides not matched to a gene: 21. Germline-derived CDR1 and CDR2 are MGHRA and YSYEKL. The CDR3 has 20 residues. The CDR3 DNA sequence: TGCGCCAGCAGCCTTAAAGAGCCCGCCGGGACAGGGTATAGGGATGAAAAACTGTTTTTT. Amino acid sequence: CASSLKEPAGTGYRDEKLFF.